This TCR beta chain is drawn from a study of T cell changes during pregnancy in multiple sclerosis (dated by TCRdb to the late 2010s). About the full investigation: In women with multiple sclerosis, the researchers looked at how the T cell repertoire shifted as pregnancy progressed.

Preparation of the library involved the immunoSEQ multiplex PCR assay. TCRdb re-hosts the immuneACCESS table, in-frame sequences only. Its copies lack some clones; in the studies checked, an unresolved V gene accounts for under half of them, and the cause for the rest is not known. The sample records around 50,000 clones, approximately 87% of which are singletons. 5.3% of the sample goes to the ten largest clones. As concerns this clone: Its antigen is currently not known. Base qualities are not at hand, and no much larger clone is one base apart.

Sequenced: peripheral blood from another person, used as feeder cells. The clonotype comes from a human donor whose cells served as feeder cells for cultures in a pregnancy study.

The nucleotide sequence reads TGTGCCAGCAGTACGGCTTGGGAGGGCCCAGATACGCAGTATTTT. Translation gives CASSTAWEGPDTQYF. The V and J genes are TRBV28 and TRBJ2-3; 7 of the junction bases match TRBD2. After removal of 5 bases from V and 4 bases from J, the junction retains 9 bases not matched to a gene. The germline V gene provides CDR1 MDHEN and CDR2 SYDVKM. The CDR3 covers 15 residues, taking in both the cysteine and the phenylalanine. CDR3 DNA only is kept here, 45 bases in frame from base 1.